The 15 T cell receptor beta chains below come from one sample, sequenced in a study of post-analysis software for immune sequencing data. Points from the study as a whole: The five TRBV segments detected at higher frequency in patients than in controls included TRBV5-6, TRBV5-1 and TRBV20-1.

For these receptors, no antigen is known. Prepared TCR beta cDNA libraries contained unique molecular identifiers. TCRdb re-called the PCR reads through MiXCR, storing one row per CDR3 protein. The data contain about 570,000 distinct CDR3 sequences, approximately 31% of them singletons. Sequencing was performed on blood. The receptors come from a girl aged 2-17 years with multiple sclerosis.

This chain links TRBV7-9 with TRBJ2-1; 9 bases are shared with TRBD2. This CDR3 spans 16 amino acids. The germline V gene has CDR1 SEHNR and CDR2 FQNEAQ (reference sequence). The junction had 9 bases not matched to a gene; V was cut back by 5 bases and J by 4 bases. The CDR3 DNA reads as TGTGCCAGCAGCCAACCGGGACTAGCAGGGTACAATGAGCAGTTCTTC. It encodes CASSQPGLAGYNEQFF.

This clonotype was picked up a small number of times. The CDR3 region is CASTSGITQYF. The DNA for the CDR3 is TGTGCCAGCACTAGCGGGATTACGCAGTATTTT. The genes are TRBV9 and TRBJ2-3, with 9 bases that match TRBD2. Germline-derived CDR1 and CDR2 are SGDLS and YYNGEE. CDR3 length: 11 amino acids. The trim removed 6 bases at V and 8 bases at J, leaving 1 base unmatched.

The chain is built from TRBV12-3 or TRBV12-4 and TRBJ2-4; D possibly uses TRBD1 or TRBD2 (5 bases each). There are 15 residues in the CDR3. Trimming shortened V by 2 bases and J by 6 bases, and 14 bases separated the two germline ends. In DNA form, the CDR3 reads TGTGCCAGCAGTTTACAAACAGGAGGATTAAACATTCAGTACTTC. It yields the protein CASSLQTGGLNIQYF.

As regards this clonotype: Being one base from a much bigger clone, this may be a read error. The chain recombines TRBV4-1 with TRBJ2-5; no definite D call. Germline V gene lookup returns CDR1 MGHRA and CDR2 YSYEKL. The CDR3 consists of 14 residues. V lost 1 base to trimming and J lost 11 bases, with 17 bases between them. The CDR3 DNA is TGCGCCAGCAGCCAAGCAAGAGGTAACAATGAGCAGTACTTC. The encoded protein is CASSQARGNNEQYF.

This clonotype was counted between two and nine times. The chain uses TRBV2 and TRBJ2-7, with 9 bases lining up with TRBD2. The V and J ends lost 4 bases and 5 bases, in that order; junction bases with no gene match: 3. Germline CDR1 SNHLY, CDR2 FYNNEI. The CDR3 runs 13 residues. For the CDR3, the DNA is TGTGCCAGCAGTGCCGGGACTAGCAACGAGCAGTACTTC. This gives the protein CASSAGTSNEQYF.

The sample holds a few counts of this clonotype. The V gene is TRBV6-5, the J gene TRBJ1-5; D call uncertain. The germline V and J ends were trimmed by 0 bases and 0 bases, with 6 bases remaining between them. The CDR3 is 15 residues long. The germline V gene encodes CDR1 MNHEY and CDR2 SVGAGI. This chain's CDR3 is CASSYSRGSNQPQHF. The DNA of the CDR3 is TGTGCCAGCAGTTACTCGAGAGGTAGCAATCAGCCCCAGCATTTT.

V and J are TRBV10-3 and TRBJ2-1; TRBD1 matches 7 bases. Losses at the gene ends were 6 bases for V and 5 bases for J; bases not matched to a gene: 10. The germline V gene has CDR1 ENHRY and CDR2 SYGVKD. The CDR3 length is 15 residues. CDR3 protein: CAIRAGTANDNEQFF. The CDR3 DNA reads as TGTGCCATCAGAGCCGGGACAGCCAATGACAATGAGCAGTTCTTC.

This clonotype was picked up many times. The J gene is TRBJ2-1, the V gene TRBV4-2; no clear D. The CDR3 consists of 15 residues. Germline lookup yields CDR1 LGHNA and CDR2 YNFKEQ. With 0 bases removed from V and 3 bases from J, the gap between germline ends came to 9 bases. The DNA for the CDR3 is TGTGCCAGCAGCCAAGAGGATTCCCGCTACAATGAGCAGTTCTTC. Translation: CASSQEDSRYNEQFF.

This clonotype has just a few counts. The gene calls are TRBV9 and TRBJ2-6; no definite D call. Trimming took off 2 bases at V and 3 bases at J, with 6 bases between the two ends. Germline CDR1 and CDR2: SGDLS and YYNGEE. The CDR3 is 14 amino acids. The CDR3 nucleotides are TGTGCCAGCAGCGTCGATTATGGGGCCAACGTCCTGACTTTC. Translating gives CASSVDYGANVLTF.

This clonotype was seen only a few times. This rearrangement joins TRBV18 to TRBJ2-1; TRBD1 matches at 7 bases. This CDR3 is 15 amino acids long. CDR1 is KGHSH, CDR2 LQKENI, per germline. The trim removed 2 bases at V and 3 bases at J, leaving 4 bases unmatched. The CDR3 region is CASSPDRQGYNEQFF. In DNA, the CDR3 is TGTGCCAGCTCACCAGACCGACAGGGCTACAATGAGCAGTTCTTC.

The V gene is TRBV2, the J gene TRBJ2-1; 9 bases are a match to TRBD2. The CDR3 has 10 amino acids. V shed 8 bases and J 10 bases; nucleotides not matched to a gene: 0. Germline loops: CDR1 SNHLY, CDR2 FYNNEI. CDR3: CASLAGEQFF. CDR3 sequence (DNA): TGTGCCAGCCTAGCGGGGGAGCAGTTCTTC.

This clonotype was counted at least ten times. The rearrangement uses TRBV29-1 and TRBJ2-5; D gene uncertain. This CDR3 comprises 11 residues. From germline, CDR1 is SQVTM and CDR2 ANQGSEA. The ends were cut back, 5 bases at V and 4 bases at J, with 8 bases in the middle. The CDR3 bases are TGCAGCGTTATTCTCGGAGAGACCCAGTACTTC. As protein: CSVILGETQYF.

The chain is built from TRBV7-9 and TRBJ1-2; 11 positions agree with TRBD1. With 3 bases clipped from V and 6 bases from J, the junction kept 6 bases outside the gene matches. This CDR3 spans 15 amino acids. Germline V lookup: CDR1 SEHNR, CDR2 FQNEAQ (reference sequence). The CDR3 nucleotides read TGTGCCAGCAGCTTTCCGGGACAGGGGGAACATGGCTACACCTTC. Translating it yields CASSFPGQGEHGYTF.

This rearrangement joins TRBV28 to TRBJ2-5, with D uncertain. This CDR3 is 15 amino acids long. Trimming shortened V by 1 base and J by 0 bases, and 9 bases separated the two germline ends. CDR1 MDHEN and CDR2 SYDVKM come from the germline V gene. CDR3: CASSLFSGDQETQYF. CDR3 coding DNA: TGTGCCAGCAGTTTATTTTCGGGCGACCAAGAGACCCAGTACTTC. Combining the CDR3 with reference TRBV28 and TRBJ2-5 gives the whole variable domain DVKVTQSSRYLVKRTGEKVFLECVQDMDHENMFWYRQDPGLGLRLIYFSYDVKMKEKGDIPEGYSVSREKKERFSLILESASTNQTSMYLCASSLFSGDQETQYFGPGTRLLVL.

This clonotype was found a few times. The chain employs TRBV5-6 and TRBJ2-1; TRBD2 matches at 9 bases. The CDR3 loop spans 15 amino acids. From germline, CDR1 is SGHDT and CDR2 YYEEEE. The trim removed 2 bases at V and 12 bases at J, leaving 12 bases unmatched. CDR3 loop: CASSFISGGPPGQFF. CDR3 nucleotides: TGTGCCAGCAGCTTCATTAGCGGGGGCCCCCCTGGGCAGTTCTTC.